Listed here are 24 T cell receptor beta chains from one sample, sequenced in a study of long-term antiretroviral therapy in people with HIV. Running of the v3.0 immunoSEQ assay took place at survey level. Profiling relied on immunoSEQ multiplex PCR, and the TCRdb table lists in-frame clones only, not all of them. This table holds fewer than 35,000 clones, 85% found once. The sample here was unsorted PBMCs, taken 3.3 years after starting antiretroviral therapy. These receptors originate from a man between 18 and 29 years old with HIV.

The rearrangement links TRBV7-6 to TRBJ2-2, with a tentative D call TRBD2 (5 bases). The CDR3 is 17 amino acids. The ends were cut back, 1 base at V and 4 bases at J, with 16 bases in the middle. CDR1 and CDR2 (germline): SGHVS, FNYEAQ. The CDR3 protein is CASSLGRGRAPTGELFF. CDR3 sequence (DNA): TGTGCCAGCAGCTTAGGTCGCGGGCGCGCCCCCACCGGGGAGCTGTTTTTT.

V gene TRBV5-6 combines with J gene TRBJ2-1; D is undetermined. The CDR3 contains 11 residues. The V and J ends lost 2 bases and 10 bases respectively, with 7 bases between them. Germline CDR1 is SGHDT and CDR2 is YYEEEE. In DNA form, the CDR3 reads TGTGCCAGCAGCTTAATGGTGGAGCAGTTCTTC. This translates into CASSLMVEQFF.

Here the CDR3 reads CASSPSGPKITEAFF. CDR3 bases: TGTGCCAGCTCACCCTCCGGGCCTAAGATCACTGAAGCTTTCTTT. The rearrangement links TRBV18 to TRBJ1-1; no reliable D call. Trimming shortened V by 3 bases and J by 4 bases, and 15 bases separated the two germline ends. Germline CDR1 and CDR2: KGHSH and LQKENI. The CDR3 covers 15 residues.

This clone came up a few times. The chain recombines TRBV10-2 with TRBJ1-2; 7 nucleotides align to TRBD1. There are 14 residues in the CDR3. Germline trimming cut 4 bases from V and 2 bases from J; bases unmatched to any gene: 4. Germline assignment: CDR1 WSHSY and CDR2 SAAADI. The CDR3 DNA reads TGCGCCAGCAGTGTACAGGGGTTCAACTATGGCTACACCTTC. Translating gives CASSVQGFNYGYTF.

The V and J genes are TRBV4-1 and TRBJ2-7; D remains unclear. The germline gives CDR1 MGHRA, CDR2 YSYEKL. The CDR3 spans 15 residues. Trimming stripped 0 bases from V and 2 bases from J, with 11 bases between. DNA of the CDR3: TGCGCCAGCAGCCAAGACCAGACGGTTACCTACGAGCAGTACTTC. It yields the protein CASSQDQTVTYEQYF.

The CDR3 DNA sequence: TGCGCCAGCAGGACCTACGAGCAGTACTTC. This translates into CASRTYEQYF. The chain combines TRBV5-1 with TRBJ2-7; D is unclear. Germline-derived CDR1 and CDR2 are SGHRS and YFSETQ. This CDR3 contains 10 residues. The ends were cut back, 5 bases at V and 2 bases at J, with 2 bases in the middle.

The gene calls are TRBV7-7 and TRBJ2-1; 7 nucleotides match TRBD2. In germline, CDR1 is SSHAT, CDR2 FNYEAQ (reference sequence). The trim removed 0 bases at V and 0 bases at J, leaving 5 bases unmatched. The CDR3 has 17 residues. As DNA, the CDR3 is TGTGCCAGCAGCTTAGCGCTCGGGGGGAGCTCCTACAATGAGCAGTTCTTC. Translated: CASSLALGGSSYNEQFF. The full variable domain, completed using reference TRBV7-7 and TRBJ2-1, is GAGVSQSPRYKVTKRGQDVTLRCDPISSHATLYWYQQALGQGPEFLTYFNYEAQPDKSGLPSDRFSAERPEGSISTLTIQRTEQRDSAMYRCASSLALGGSSYNEQFFGPGTRLTVL.

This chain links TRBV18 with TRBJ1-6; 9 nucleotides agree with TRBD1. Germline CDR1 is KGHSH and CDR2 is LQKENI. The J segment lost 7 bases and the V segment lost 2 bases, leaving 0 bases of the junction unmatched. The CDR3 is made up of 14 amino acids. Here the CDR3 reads CASSPGTGNSPLHF. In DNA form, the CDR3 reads TGTGCCAGCTCACCAGGGACAGGGAATTCACCCCTCCACTTT. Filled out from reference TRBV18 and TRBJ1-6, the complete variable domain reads NAGVMQNPRHLVRRRGQEARLRCSPMKGHSHVYWYRQLPEEGLKFMVYLQKENIIDESGMPKERFSAEFPKEGPSILRIQQVVRGDSAAYFCASSPGTGNSPLHFGNGTRLTVT.

The CDR3 DNA is TGCGCCAGCAGCCTGGGACTAGCGGGAATCTACAATGAGCAGTTCTTC. This translates into CASSLGLAGIYNEQFF. This chain connects TRBV4-1 to TRBJ2-1, with 13 bases fitting TRBD2. Germline lookup yields CDR1 MGHRA and CDR2 YSYEKL. V shed 4 bases and J 3 bases; nucleotides not matched to a gene: 3. There are 16 residues in the CDR3.

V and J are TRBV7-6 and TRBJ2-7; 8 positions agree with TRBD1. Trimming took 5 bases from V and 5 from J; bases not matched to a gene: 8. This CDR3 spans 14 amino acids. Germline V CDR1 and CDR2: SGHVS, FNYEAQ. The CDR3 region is CASSPGAGGHEQYF. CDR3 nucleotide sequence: TGTGCCAGCAGCCCAGGGGCAGGGGGCCACGAGCAGTACTTC.

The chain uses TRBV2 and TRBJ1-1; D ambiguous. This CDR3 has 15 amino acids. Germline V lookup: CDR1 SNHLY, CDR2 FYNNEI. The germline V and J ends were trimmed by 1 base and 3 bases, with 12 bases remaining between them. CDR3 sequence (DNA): TGTGCCAGCAGTGAAGAAGGGCTTTCTTACACTGAAGCTTTCTTT. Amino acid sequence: CASSEEGLSYTEAFF.

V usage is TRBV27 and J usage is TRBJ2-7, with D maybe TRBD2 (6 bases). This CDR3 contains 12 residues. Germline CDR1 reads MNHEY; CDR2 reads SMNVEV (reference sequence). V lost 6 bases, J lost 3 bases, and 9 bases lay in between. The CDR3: CASRASVYEQYF. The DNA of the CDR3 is TGTGCCAGCAGGGCTAGCGTCTACGAGCAGTACTTC.

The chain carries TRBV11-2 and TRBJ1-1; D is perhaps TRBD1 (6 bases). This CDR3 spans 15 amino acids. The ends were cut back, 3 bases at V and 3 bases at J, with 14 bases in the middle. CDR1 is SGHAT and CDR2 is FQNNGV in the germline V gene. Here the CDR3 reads CASSFGGHDDTEAFF. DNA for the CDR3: TGTGCCAGCAGCTTCGGGGGGCATGATGACACTGAAGCTTTCTTT.

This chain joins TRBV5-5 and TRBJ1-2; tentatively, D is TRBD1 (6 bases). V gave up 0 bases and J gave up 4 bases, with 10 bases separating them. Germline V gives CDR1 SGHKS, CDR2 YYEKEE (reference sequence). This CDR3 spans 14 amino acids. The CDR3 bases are TGTGCCAGCAGCTTGGAAGGACAGCCCTATGGCTACACCTTC. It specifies CASSLEGQPYGYTF.

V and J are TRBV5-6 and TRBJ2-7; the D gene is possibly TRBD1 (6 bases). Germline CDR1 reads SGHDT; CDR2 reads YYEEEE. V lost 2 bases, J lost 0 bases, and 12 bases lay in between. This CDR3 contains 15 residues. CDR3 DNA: TGTGCCAGCAGCTTTAGTCCGGACAGCTCCTACGAGCAGTACTTC. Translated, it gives CASSFSPDSSYEQYF.

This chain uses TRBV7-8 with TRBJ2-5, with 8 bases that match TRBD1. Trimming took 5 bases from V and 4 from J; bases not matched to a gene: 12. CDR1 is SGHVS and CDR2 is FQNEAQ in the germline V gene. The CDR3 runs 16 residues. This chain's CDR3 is CASSLGQGSNRETQYF. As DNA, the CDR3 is TGTGCCAGCAGCCTTGGACAGGGTAGTAATCGAGAGACCCAGTACTTC.

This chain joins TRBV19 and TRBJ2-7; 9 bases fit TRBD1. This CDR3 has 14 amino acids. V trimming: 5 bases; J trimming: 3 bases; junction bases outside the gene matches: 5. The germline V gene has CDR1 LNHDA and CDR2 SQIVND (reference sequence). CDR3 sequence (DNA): TGTGCCAGTAGTGGGACAGGGCGAGGCTACGAGCAGTACTTC. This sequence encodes CASSGTGRGYEQYF.

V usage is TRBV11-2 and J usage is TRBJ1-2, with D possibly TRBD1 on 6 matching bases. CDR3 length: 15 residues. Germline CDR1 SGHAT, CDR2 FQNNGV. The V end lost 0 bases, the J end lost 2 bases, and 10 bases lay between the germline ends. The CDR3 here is CASSLDLQGNYGYTF. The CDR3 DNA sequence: TGTGCCAGCAGCTTAGACTTACAGGGCAACTATGGCTACACCTTC.

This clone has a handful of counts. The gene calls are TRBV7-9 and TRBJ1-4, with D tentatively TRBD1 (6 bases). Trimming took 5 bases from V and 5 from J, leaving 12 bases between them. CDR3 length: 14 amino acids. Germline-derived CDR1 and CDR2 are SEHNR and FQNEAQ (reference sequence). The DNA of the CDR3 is TGTGCCAGCAGCCAGGGGCAGAGGAATGAAAAACTGTTTTTT. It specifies CASSQGQRNEKLFF.

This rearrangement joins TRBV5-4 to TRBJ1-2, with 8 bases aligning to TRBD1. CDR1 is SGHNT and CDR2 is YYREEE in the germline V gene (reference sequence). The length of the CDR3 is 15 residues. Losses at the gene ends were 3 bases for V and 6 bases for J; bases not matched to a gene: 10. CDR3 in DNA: TGTGCCAGCAGCTCCCCAAGGACAGGGTGGGATGGCTACACCTTC. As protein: CASSSPRTGWDGYTF.

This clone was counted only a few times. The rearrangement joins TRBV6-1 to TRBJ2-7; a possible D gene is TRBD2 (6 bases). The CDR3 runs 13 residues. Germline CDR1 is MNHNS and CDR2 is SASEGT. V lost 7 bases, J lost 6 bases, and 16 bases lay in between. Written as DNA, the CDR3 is TGTGCCAGCACCCTGACTAGGGATCTCGAGCAGTACTTC. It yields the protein CASTLTRDLEQYF.

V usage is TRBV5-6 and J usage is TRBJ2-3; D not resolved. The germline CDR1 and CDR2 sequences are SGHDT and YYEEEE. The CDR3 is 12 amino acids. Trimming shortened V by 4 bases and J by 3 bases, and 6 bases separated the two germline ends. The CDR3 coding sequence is TGTGCCAGCAGCATGTCTACAGATACGCAGTATTTT. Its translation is CASSMSTDTQYF. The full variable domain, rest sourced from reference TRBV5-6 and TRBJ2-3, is DAGVTQSPTHLIKTRGQQVTLRCSPKSGHDTVSWYQQALGQGPQFIFQYYEEEERQRGNFPDRFSGHQFPNYSSELNVNALLLGDSALYLCASSMSTDTQYFGPGTRLTVL.

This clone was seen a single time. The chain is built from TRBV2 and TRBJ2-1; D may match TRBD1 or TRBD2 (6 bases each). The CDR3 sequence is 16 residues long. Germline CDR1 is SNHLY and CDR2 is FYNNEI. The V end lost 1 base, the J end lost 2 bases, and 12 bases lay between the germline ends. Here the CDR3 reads CASSEGRDTAYNEQFF. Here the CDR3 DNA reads TGTGCCAGCAGTGAAGGGCGGGACACCGCCTACAATGAGCAGTTCTTC.

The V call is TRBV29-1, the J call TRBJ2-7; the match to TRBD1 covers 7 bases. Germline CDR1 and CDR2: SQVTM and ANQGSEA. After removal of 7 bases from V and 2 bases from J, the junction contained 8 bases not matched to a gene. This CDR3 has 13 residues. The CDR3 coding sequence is TGCAGCGCCTTAACAGGGGTCCCCTACGAGCAGTACTTC. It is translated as CSALTGVPYEQYF.